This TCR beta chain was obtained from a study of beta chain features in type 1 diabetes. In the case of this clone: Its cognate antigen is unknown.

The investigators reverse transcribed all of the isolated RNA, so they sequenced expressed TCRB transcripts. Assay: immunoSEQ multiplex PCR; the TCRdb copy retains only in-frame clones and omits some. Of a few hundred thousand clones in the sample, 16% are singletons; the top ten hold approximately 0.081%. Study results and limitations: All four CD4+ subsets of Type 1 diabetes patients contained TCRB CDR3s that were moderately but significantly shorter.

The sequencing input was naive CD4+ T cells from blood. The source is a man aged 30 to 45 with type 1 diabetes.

CDR3 nucleotides: TGTGCCAGCAGTGAAGTTTTTAGCGGACACTACCTACCCAAAAACATTCAGTACTTC. Protein sequence: CASSEVFSGHYLPKNIQYF. The chain joins TRBV6-1 to TRBJ2-4; a possible D gene is TRBD2 (6 bases). This CDR3 contains 19 residues. The germline V gene encodes CDR1 MNHNS and CDR2 SASEGT. Trimming cost V 1 base and J 2 bases, with 21 bases left between them.